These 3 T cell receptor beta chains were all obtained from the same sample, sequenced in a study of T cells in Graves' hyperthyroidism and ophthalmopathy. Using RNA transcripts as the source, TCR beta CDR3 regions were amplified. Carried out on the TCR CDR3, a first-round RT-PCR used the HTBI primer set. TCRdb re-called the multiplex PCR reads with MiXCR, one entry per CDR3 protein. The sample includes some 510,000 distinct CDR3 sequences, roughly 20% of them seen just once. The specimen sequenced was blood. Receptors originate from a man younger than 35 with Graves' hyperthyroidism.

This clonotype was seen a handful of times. CDR3 nucleotides: TGCAGTGCTTCGGATAGAGCGGGGTATGGCTACACCTTC. Residues: CSASDRAGYGYTF. The chain has TRBV20-1 and TRBJ1-2; no clear D. Per germline, CDR1 DFQATT and CDR2 SNEGSKA (reference sequence). V was shortened by 5 bases and J by 5 bases, with 15 bases between the two germline ends. The CDR3 loop spans 13 amino acids.

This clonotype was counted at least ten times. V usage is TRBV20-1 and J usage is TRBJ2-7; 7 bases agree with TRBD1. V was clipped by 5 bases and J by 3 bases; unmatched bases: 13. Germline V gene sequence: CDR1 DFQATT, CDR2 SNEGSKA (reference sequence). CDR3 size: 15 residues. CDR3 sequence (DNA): TGCAGTGCTTCTGTCCGGGACAGACCTTTCTACGAGCAGTACTTC. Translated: CSASVRDRPFYEQYF.

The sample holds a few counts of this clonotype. This chain's CDR3 is CAWNHRGVDGYTF. In DNA form, the CDR3 reads TGTGCCTGGAACCACAGAGGGGTGGATGGCTACACCTTC. The chain joins TRBV30 to TRBJ1-2; possible D gene TRBD1, 5 bases. V was shortened by 4 bases and J by 6 bases, with 15 bases between the two germline ends. The CDR3 has 13 residues. Germline V gives CDR1 GTSNPN, CDR2 SVGIG (reference sequence).